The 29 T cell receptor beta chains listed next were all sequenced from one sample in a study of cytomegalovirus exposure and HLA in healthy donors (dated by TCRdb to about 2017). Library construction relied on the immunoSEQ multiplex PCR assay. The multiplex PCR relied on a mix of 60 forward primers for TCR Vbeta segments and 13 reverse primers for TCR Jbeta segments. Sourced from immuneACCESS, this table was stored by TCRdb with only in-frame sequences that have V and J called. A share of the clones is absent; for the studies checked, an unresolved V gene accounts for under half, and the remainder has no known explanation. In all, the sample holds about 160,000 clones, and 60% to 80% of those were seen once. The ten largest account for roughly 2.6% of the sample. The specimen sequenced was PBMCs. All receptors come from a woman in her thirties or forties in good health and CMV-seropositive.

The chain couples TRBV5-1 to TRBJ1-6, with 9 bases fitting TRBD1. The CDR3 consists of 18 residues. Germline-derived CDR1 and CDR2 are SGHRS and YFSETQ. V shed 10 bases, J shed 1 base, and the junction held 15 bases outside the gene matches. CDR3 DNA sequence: TGCGCCTCGGCCCCGGGACAGGGTGTTTTTTCCTATAATTCACCCCTCCACTTT. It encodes CASAPGQGVFSYNSPLHF.

As DNA, the CDR3 is TGTGCCAGCAGCTCACAGGGTGGTGGAAACACCATATATTTT. Translated, it gives CASSSQGGGNTIYF. This sequence joins TRBV7-8 and TRBJ1-3; maybe TRBD1 (6 bases). This CDR3 region has 14 residues. Germline V gives CDR1 SGHVS, CDR2 FQNEAQ. With 4 bases removed from V and 3 bases from J, the gap between germline ends came to 10 bases.

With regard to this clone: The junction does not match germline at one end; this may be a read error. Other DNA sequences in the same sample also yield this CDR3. The CDR3 DNA sequence: TGTGCCAGCAGCTTAAGCACGGATACGCAGTATTTT. Translating it yields CASSLSTDTQYF. The chain couples TRBV11-2 to TRBJ2-3; D unresolved. The CDR3 totals 12 residues. From germline, CDR1 is SGHAT and CDR2 FQNNGV.

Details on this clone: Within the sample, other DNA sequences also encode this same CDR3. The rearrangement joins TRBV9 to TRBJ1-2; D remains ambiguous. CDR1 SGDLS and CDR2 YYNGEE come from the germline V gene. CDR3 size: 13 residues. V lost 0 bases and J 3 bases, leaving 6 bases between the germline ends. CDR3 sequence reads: CASSVGGDYGYTF. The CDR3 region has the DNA TGTGCCAGCAGCGTAGGCGGGGACTATGGCTACACCTTC.

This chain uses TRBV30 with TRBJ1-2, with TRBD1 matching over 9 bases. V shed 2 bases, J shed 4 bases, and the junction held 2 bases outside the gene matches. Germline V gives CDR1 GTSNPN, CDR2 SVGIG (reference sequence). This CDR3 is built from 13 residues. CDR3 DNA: TGTGCCTGGAGTATGGACAGGGGCTATGGCTACACCTTC. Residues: CAWSMDRGYGYTF.

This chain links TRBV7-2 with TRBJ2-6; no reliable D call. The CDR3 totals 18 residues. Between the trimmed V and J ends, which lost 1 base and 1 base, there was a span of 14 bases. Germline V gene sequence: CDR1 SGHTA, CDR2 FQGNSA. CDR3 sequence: CASSLDRVNPSGANVLTF. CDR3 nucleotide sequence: TGTGCCAGCAGCTTAGATAGAGTTAACCCTTCTGGGGCCAACGTCCTGACTTTC.

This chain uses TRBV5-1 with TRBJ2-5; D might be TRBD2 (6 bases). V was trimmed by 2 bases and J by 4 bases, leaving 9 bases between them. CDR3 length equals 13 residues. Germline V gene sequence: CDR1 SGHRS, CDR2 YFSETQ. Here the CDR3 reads CASSFRLGETQYF. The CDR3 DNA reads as TGCGCCAGCAGCTTTCGACTAGGAGAGACCCAGTACTTC.

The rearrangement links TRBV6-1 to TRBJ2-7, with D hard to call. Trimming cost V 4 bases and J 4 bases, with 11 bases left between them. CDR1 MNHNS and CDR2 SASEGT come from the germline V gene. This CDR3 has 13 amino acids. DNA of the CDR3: TGTGCCAGCAGTGCGGTGCATCTGTACGAGCAGTACTTC. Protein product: CASSAVHLYEQYF.

The CDR3 sequence: CASSLVAGGGSNQPQHF. The CDR3 DNA sequence: TGTGCCAGCAGCTTAGTTGCGGGGGGCGGGAGCAATCAGCCCCAGCATTTT. This chain links TRBV7-2 with TRBJ1-5; a possible D gene is TRBD1 (6 bases). The CDR3 is made up of 17 amino acids. In germline, CDR1 is SGHTA, CDR2 FQGNSA. V gave up 1 base and J gave up 1 base, with 14 bases separating them.

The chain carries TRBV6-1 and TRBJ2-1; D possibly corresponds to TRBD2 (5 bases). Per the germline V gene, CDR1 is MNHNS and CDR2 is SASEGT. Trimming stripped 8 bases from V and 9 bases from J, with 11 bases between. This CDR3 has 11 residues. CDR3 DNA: TGTGCCAGCGGAAGAGGGCGTGAGCAGTTCTTC. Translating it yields CASGRGREQFF.

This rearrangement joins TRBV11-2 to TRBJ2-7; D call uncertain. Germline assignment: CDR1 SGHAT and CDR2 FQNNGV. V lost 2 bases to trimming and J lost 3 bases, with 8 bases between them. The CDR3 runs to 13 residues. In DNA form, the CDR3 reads TGTGCCAGCAGCTTATCACAGAACTACGAGCAGTACTTC. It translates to CASSLSQNYEQYF.

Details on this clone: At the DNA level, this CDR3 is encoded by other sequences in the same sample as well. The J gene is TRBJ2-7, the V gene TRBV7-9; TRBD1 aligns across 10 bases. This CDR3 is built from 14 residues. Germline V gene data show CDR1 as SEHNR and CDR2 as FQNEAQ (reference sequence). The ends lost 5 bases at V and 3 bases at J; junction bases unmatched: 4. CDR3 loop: CASSLGQGFYEQYF. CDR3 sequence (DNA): TGTGCCAGCAGCCTGGGACAGGGGTTCTACGAGCAGTACTTC.

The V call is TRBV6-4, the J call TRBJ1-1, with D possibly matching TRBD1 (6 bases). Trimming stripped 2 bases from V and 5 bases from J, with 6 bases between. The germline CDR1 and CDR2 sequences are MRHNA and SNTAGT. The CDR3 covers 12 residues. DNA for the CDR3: TGTGCCAGCAGTGACGGACAGACTGAAGCTTTCTTT. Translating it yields CASSDGQTEAFF.

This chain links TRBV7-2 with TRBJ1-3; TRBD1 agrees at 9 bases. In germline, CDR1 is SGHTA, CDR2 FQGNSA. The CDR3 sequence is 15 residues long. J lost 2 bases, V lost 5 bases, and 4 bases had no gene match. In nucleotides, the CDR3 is TGTGCCAGCAGCCCGGGACAGGGTCCTGGAAACACCATATATTTT. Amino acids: CASSPGQGPGNTIYF. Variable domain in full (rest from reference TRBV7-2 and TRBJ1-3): GAGVSQSPSNKVTEKGKDVELRCDPISGHTALYWYRQSLGQGLEFLIYFQGNSAPDKSGLPSDRFSAERTGGSVSTLTIQRTQQEDSAVYLCASSPGQGPGNTIYFGEGSWLTVV.

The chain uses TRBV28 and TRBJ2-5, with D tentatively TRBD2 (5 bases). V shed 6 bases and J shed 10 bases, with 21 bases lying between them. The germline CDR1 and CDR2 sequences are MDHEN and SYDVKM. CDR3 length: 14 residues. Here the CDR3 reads CASSLEASFGDQYF. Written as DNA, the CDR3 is TGTGCCAGCAGCCTTGAGGCTAGCTTCGGGGACCAGTACTTC. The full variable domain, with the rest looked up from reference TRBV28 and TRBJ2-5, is DVKVTQSSRYLVKRTGEKVFLECVQDMDHENMFWYRQDPGLGLRLIYFSYDVKMKEKGDIPEGYSVSREKKERFSLILESASTNQTSMYLCASSLEASFGDQYFGPGTRLLVL.

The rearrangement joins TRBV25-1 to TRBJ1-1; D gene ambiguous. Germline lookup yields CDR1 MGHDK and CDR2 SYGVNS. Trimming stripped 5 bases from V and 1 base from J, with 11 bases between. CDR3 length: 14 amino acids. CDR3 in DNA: TGTGCCAGCAGTAAAACAGACAAGAACACTGAAGCTTTCTTT. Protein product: CASSKTDKNTEAFF.

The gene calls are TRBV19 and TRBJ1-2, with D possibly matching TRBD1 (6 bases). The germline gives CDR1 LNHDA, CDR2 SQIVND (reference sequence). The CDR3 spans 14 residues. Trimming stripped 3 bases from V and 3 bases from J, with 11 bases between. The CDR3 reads CASSIPNRDYGYTF. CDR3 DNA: TGTGCCAGTAGTATCCCTAACAGGGACTATGGCTACACCTTC. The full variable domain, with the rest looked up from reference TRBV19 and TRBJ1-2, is DGGITQSPKYLFRKEGQNVTLSCEQNLNHDAMYWYRQDPGQGLRLIYYSQIVNDFQKGDIAEGYSVSREKKESFPLTVTSAQKNPTAFYLCASSIPNRDYGYTFGSGTRLTVV.

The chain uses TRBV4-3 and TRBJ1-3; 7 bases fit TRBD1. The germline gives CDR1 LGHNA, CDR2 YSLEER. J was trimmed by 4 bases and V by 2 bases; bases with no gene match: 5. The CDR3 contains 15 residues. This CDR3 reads CASSQQGVGGNTIYF. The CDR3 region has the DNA TGCGCCAGCAGCCAACAGGGGGTGGGGGGAAACACCATATATTTT.

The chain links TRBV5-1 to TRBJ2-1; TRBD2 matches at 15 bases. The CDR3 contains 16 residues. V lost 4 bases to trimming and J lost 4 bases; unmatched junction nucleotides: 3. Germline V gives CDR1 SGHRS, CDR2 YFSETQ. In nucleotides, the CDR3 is TGCGCCAGCAGCACGGGGACTAGCGGGGGGTACAATGAGCAGTTCTTC. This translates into CASSTGTSGGYNEQFF.

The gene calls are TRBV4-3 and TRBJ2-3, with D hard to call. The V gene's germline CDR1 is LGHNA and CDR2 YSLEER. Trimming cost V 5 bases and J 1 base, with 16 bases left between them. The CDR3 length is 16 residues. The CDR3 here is CASSAKEVRGTDTQYF. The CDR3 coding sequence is TGCGCCAGCAGCGCGAAAGAGGTTCGGGGCACAGATACGCAGTATTTT.

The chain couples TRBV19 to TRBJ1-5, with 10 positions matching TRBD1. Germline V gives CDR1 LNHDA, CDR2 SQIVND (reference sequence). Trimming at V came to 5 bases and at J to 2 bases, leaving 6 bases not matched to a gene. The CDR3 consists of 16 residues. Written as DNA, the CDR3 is TGTGCCAGTAGTCGACAGGGGGCAGCGGGCAATCAGCCCCAGCATTTT. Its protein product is CASSRQGAAGNQPQHF.

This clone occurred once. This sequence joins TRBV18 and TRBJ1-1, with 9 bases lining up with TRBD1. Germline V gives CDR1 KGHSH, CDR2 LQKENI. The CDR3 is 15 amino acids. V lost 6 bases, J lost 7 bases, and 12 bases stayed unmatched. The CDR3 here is CASSPSDRGYSEAFF. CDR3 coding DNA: TGTGCCAGCTCCCCATCGGACAGGGGCTATAGTGAAGCTTTCTTT.

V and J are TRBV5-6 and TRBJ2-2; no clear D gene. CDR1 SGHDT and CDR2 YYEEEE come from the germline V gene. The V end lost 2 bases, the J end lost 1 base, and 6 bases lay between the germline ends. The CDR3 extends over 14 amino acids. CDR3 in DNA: TGTGCCAGCAGCTTTAGGAGGAACACCGGGGAGCTGTTTTTT. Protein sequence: CASSFRRNTGELFF. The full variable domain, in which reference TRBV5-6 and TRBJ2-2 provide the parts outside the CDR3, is DAGVTQSPTHLIKTRGQQVTLRCSPKSGHDTVSWYQQALGQGPQFIFQYYEEEERQRGNFPDRFSGHQFPNYSSELNVNALLLGDSALYLCASSFRRNTGELFFGEGSRLTVL.

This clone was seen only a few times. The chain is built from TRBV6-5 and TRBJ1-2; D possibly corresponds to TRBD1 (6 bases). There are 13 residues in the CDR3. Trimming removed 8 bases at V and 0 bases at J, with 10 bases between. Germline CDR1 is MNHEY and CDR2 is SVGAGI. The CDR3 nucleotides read TGTGCCAGCGGACAGAATTCTAACTATGGCTACACCTTC. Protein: CASGQNSNYGYTF.

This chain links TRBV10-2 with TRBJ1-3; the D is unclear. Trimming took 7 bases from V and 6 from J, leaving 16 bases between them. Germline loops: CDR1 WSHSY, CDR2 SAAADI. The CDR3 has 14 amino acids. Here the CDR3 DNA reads TGCGCCAGCACCCCGGACTCGTCGGAAAACACCATATATTTT. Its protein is CASTPDSSENTIYF.

The CDR3 loop reads CASSSQGDGYTF. The CDR3 DNA follows: TGTGCCAGCAGCTCACAGGGGGATGGCTACACCTTC. The V call is TRBV7-9, the J call TRBJ1-2; 8 bases match TRBD1. V shed 4 bases, J shed 6 bases, and the junction held 1 base outside the gene matches. The CDR3 is 12 amino acids. Germline CDR1 is SEHNR and CDR2 is FQNEAQ (reference sequence).

CDR3: CSVGGVETQYF. The CDR3 region has the DNA TGCAGCGTTGGCGGGGTTGAGACCCAGTACTTC. The chain carries TRBV29-1 and TRBJ2-5; the D gene is possibly TRBD2 (6 bases). This CDR3 is 11 amino acids long. Trimming shortened V by 4 bases and J by 5 bases, and 8 bases separated the two germline ends. Germline V gene lookup returns CDR1 SQVTM and CDR2 ANQGSEA. The full variable domain, completed using reference TRBV29-1 and TRBJ2-5, is SAVISQKPSRDICQRGTSLTIQCQVDSQVTMMFWYRQQPGQSLTLIATANQGSEATYESGFVIDKFPISRPNLTFSTLTVSNMSPEDSSIYLCSVGGVETQYFGPGTRLLVL.

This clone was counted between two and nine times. The CDR3: CASSEGTVQETQYF. The DNA for the CDR3 is TGTGCCAGCAGCGAGGGGACAGTTCAAGAGACCCAGTACTTC. The rearrangement links TRBV9 to TRBJ2-5, with TRBD1 identical over 7 bases. V lost 3 bases, J lost 2 bases, and 4 bases stayed unmatched. The CDR3 is 14 amino acids. Per germline, CDR1 SGDLS and CDR2 YYNGEE.

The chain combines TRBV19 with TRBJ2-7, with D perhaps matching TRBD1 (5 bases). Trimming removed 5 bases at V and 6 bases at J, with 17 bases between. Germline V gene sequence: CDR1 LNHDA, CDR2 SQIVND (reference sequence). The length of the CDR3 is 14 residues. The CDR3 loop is CASSLLGPKGEQYF. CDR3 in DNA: TGTGCCAGTAGTCTTTTGGGGCCCAAGGGCGAGCAGTACTTC.